This TCR beta chain was observed in a study of blood T cells in healthy people across ages. Per the germline V gene, CDR1 is DFQATT and CDR2 is SNEGSKA (reference sequence). The CDR3 is 12 residues long. The germline V and J ends were trimmed by 4 bases and 4 bases, with 8 bases remaining between them. In its sample, this clonotype was seen a few times. The second PCR ran about 6 to 12 cycles with a sample-barcoded 5' primer and J-beta primers. A template-switch adaptor with 12 random nucleotides tagged each cDNA molecule. TCRdb recomputed calls from the 5' RACE reads with MiXCR, one row per CDR3 protein. The sample has approximately 1.5 million distinct CDR3 sequences; roughly 43% are singletons.

The chain employs TRBV20-1 and TRBJ1-5; no reliable D call. The receptor comes from a young woman in good health. The sequenced material came from blood. The CDR3 region is CSANGRNQPQHF. CDR3 nucleotides: TGCAGTGCTAACGGCAGAAATCAGCCCCAGCATTTT.